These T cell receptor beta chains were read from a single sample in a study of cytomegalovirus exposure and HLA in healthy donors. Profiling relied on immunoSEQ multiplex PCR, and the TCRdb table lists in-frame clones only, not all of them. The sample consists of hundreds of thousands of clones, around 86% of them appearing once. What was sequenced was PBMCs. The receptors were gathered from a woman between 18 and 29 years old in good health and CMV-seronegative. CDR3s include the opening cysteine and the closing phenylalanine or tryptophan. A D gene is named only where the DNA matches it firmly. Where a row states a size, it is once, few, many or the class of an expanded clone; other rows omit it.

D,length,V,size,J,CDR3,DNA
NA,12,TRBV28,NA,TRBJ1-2,CASSTFDYGYTF,TGTGCCAGCAGCACATTTGACTATGGCTACACCTTC
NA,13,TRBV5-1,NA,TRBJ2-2,CASSYRDAKELFF,TGCGCCAGCAGCTACAGGGACGCTAAGGAGCTGTTTTTT
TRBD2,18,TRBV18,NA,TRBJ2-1,CASSPKGLAGGTYNEQFF,TGTGCCAGCTCCCCCAAGGGACTAGCGGGAGGGACCTACAATGAGCAGTTCTTC
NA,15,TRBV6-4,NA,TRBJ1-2,CASSDSRQGNYGYTF,TGTGCCAGCAGTGACTCGAGGCAGGGGAACTATGGCTACACCTTC
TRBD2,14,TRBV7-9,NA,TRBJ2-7,CASSFYGRSYEQYF,TGTGCCAGCAGCTTTTACGGGAGGAGCTACGAGCAGTACTTC
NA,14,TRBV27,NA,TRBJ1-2,CASSPQQENYGYTF,TGTGCCAGCAGTCCCCAACAGGAAAACTATGGCTACACCTTC
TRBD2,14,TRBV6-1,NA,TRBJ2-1,CAGKTGGAYNEQFF,TGTGCCGGGAAGACCGGGGGGGCGTACAATGAGCAGTTCTTC
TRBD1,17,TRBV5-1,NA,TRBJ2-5,CASSAAGTGGHQETQYF,TGCGCCAGCAGCGCGGCCGGGACAGGGGGCCACCAAGAGACCCAGTACTTC
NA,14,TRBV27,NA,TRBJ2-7,CASSLTGLSYEQYF,TGTGCCAGCAGTTTAACAGGTCTATCCTACGAGCAGTACTTC
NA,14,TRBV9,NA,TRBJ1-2,CASSVGQQAYGYTF,TGTGCCAGCAGCGTAGGACAGCAAGCATATGGCTACACCTTC
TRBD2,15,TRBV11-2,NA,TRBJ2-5,CASSGTYAGGETQYF,TGTGCCAGCAGCGGGACCTATGCGGGGGGGGAGACCCAGTACTTC
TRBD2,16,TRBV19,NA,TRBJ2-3,CASSIQSGMSTDTQYF,TGTGCCAGTAGTATACAAAGCGGGATGAGCACAGATACGCAGTATTTT
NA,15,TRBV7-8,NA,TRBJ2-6,CASSLKESGANVLTF,TGTGCCAGCAGCTTAAAGGAGTCTGGGGCCAACGTCCTGACTTTC
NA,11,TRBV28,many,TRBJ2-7,CASSHIYEQYF,TGTGCCAGCAGTCACATTTACGAGCAGTACTTC
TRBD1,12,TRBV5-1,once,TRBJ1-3,CASSLTGDTIYF,TGCGCCAGCAGCCTTACAGGGGACACCATATATTTT
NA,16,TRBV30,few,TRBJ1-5,CAWDTGQSLSNQPQHF,TGTGCCTGGGACACCGGACAGTCACTTAGCAATCAGCCCCAGCATTTT
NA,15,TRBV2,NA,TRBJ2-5,CASSRGVGGRETQYF,TGTGCCAGCAGCCGGGGAGTGGGGGGTAGAGAGACCCAGTACTTC
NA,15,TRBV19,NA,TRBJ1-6,CASSAKRSYNSPLHF,TGTGCCAGTAGTGCGAAACGCTCCTATAATTCACCCCTCCACTTT
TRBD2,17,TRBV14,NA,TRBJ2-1,CASSQVLSSGERNEQFF,TGTGCCAGCAGCCAAGTTCTTAGTAGCGGGGAAAGAAATGAGCAGTTCTTC
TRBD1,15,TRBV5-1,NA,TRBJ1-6,CASSNPGQGDEPLHF,TGCGCCAGCAGTAACCCGGGACAGGGGGATGAACCCCTCCACTTT
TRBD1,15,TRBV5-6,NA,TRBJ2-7,CASSRRDRGRFEQYF,TGTGCCAGCAGCCGCCGAGACAGGGGGCGCTTTGAGCAGTACTTC
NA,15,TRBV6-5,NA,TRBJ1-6,CASSHGQGNNSPLHF,TGTGCCAGCAGTCATGGGCAGGGAAATAATTCACCCCTCCACTTT
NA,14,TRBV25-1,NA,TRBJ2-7,CASSRRGTVHEQYF,TGTGCCAGCAGCCGAAGGGGAACAGTCCACGAGCAGTACTTC
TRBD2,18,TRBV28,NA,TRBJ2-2,CASSFSGEGFVGSGELFF,TGTGCCAGCAGTTTCTCCGGGGAGGGGTTCGTAGGGTCCGGGGAGCTGTTTTTT
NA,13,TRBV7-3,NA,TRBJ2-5,CASSNQLEETQYF,TGTGCCAGCAGTAATCAATTAGAAGAGACCCAGTACTTC
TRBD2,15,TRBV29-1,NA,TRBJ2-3,CSVDGTGGSTDTQYF,TGCAGCGTTGATGGAACGGGGGGGAGCACAGATACGCAGTATTTT
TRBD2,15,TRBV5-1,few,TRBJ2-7,CASSPGLAGGYEQYF,TGCGCCAGCAGCCCGGGACTAGCGGGGGGTTACGAGCAGTACTTC
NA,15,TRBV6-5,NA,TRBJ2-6,CASSRLDSGANVLTF,TGTGCCAGCAGTCGACTGGACTCTGGGGCCAACGTCCTGACTTTC
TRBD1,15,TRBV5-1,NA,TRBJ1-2,CASSSADRAGYGYTF,TGCGCCAGCAGCTCAGCAGACAGGGCGGGCTATGGCTACACCTTC
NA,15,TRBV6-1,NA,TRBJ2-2,CASSEAGVGTGELFF,TGTGCCAGCAGTGAAGCAGGGGTAGGCACCGGGGAGCTGTTTTTT
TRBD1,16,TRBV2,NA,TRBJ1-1,CASRGSTGTPSTEAFF,TGTGCCAGCCGTGGTTCGACAGGGACCCCCTCCACTGAAGCTTTCTTT
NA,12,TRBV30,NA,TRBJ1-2,CAWSEGNYGYTF,TGTGCCTGGAGTGAGGGGAACTATGGCTACACCTTC
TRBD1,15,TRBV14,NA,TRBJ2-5,CASSQATGVTKTQYF,TGTGCCAGCAGCCAAGCGACAGGGGTGACGAAGACCCAGTACTTC
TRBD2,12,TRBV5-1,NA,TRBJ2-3,CATGPGGVTQYF,TGCGCCACCGGACCGGGAGGGGTTACGCAGTATTTT
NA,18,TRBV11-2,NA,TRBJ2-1,CASSSGRGLAPSYNEQFF,TGTGCCAGCAGCTCAGGCCGGGGACTCGCTCCCTCCTACAATGAGCAGTTCTTC
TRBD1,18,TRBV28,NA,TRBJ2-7,CASRSRGTGAFFFHEQYF,TGTGCCAGCAGGAGCCGGGGGACAGGGGCCTTCTTTTTTCACGAGCAGTACTTC
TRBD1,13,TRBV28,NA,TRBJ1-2,CASSLRGRNGYTF,TGTGCCAGCAGTTTAAGGGGGCGCAATGGCTACACCTTC
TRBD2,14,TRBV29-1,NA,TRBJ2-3,CSVARTSGSDTQYF,TGCAGCGTTGCTAGGACTAGCGGATCCGATACGCAGTATTTT
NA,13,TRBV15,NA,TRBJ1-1,CATSGRRSTEAFF,TGTGCCACCAGCGGTAGGAGGAGCACTGAAGCTTTCTTT
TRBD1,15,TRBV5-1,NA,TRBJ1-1,CASSFLTGVNTEAFF,TGCGCCAGCAGCTTCCTGACAGGGGTTAACACTGAAGCTTTCTTT
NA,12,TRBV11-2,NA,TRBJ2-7,CASSLDRDEQYF,TGTGCCAGCAGCTTAGACAGGGACGAGCAGTACTTC
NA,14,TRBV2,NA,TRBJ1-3,CASSNRELGNTIYF,TGTGCCAGCAGTAACAGGGAGCTAGGAAACACCATATATTTT
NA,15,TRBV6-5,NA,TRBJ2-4,CASSYGRGAQNIQYF,TGTGCCAGCAGTTACGGCAGGGGCGCCCAAAACATTCAGTACTTC
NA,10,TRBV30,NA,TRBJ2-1,CAWSQQAEFF,TGTGCCTGGAGTCAGCAGGCCGAGTTCTTC
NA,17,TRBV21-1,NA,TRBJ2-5,CASSALGDYLYQETQYF,TGTGCCAGCAGCGCCCTAGGAGACTACCTGTACCAAGAGACCCAGTACTTC
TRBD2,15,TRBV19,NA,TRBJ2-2,CASSIGTSGGGELFF,TGTGCCAGTAGTATCGGGACTAGCGGCGGCGGGGAGCTGTTTTTT
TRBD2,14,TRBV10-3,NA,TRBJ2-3,CAIRGLEYTDTQYF,TGTGCCATCAGGGGACTAGAGTACACAGATACGCAGTATTTT
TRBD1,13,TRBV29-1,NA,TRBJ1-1,CSVERGPSTEAFF,TGCAGCGTTGAAAGGGGGCCTAGCACTGAAGCTTTCTTT
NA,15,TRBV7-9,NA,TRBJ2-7,CASIPDISGTYEQYF,TGTGCCAGCATCCCCGACATTTCGGGGACCTACGAGCAGTACTTC
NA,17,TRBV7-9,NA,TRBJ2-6,CASSLVRAGVGANVLTF,TGTGCCAGCAGCTTAGTCAGGGCTGGTGTTGGGGCCAACGTCCTGACTTTC
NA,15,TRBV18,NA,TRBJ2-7,CASSPLPAGAHEQYF,TGTGCCAGCTCACCACTCCCCGCAGGGGCCCACGAGCAGTACTTC
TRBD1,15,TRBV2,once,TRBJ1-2,CASRPRTGTIYGYTF,TGTGCCAGCAGACCGAGGACAGGGACTATCTATGGCTACACCTTC